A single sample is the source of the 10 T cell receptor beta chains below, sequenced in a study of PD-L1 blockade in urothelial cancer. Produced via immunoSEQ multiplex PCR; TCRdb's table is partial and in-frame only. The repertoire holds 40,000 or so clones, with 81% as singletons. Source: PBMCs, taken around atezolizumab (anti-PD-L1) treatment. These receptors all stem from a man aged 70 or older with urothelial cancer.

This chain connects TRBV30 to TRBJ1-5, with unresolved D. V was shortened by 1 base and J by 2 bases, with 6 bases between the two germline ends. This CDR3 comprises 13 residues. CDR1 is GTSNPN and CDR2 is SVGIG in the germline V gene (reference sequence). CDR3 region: CAWSAERNQPQHF. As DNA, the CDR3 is TGTGCCTGGAGTGCGGAGCGCAATCAGCCCCAGCATTTT.

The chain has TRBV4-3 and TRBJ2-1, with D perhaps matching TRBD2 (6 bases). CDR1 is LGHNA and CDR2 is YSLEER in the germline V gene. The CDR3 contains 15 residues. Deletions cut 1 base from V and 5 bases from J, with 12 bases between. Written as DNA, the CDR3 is TGCGCCAGCAGCCAAGGGGCCGGGAGAAACAATGAGCAGTTCTTC. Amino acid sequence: CASSQGAGRNNEQFF.

The CDR3 loop reads CASSLLTSASYEQYF. In DNA form, the CDR3 reads TGTGCCAGCAGCTTATTAACTAGCGCGTCCTACGAGCAGTACTTC. The rearrangement links TRBV11-2 to TRBJ2-7, with TRBD2 matching over 7 bases. Germline V gives CDR1 SGHAT, CDR2 FQNNGV. The junction had 5 bases not matched to a gene; V was cut back by 2 bases and J by 1 base. CDR3 length: 15 residues.

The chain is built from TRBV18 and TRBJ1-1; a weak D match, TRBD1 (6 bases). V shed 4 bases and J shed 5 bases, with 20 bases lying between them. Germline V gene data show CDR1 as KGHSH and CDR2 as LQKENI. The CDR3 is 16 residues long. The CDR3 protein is CASSLGTGHIETEAFF. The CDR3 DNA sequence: TGTGCCAGCTCACTAGGAACAGGGCATATAGAAACTGAAGCTTTCTTT.

The CDR3 loop reads CASGSHRDMDTEAFF. The CDR3 DNA reads TGTGCTAGTGGTTCTCACAGGGATATGGACACTGAAGCTTTCTTT. The chain joins TRBV12-5 to TRBJ1-1; a possible D gene is TRBD1 (6 bases). With 4 bases removed from V and 3 bases from J, the gap between germline ends came to 15 bases. The CDR3 contains 15 residues. CDR1 and CDR2 from the germline V gene are LGHNT and FRNRAP.

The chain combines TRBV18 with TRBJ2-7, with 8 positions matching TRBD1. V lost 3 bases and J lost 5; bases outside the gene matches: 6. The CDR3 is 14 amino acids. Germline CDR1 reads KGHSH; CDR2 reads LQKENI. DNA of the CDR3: TGTGCCAGCTCACCGCGACAGGGGACGGACGAGCAGTACTTC. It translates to CASSPRQGTDEQYF.

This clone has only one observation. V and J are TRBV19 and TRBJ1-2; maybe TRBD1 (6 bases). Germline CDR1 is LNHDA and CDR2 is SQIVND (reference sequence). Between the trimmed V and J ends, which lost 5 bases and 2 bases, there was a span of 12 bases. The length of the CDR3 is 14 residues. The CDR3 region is CASSGKDSNYGYTF. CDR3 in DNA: TGTGCCAGTAGTGGGAAGGACAGCAACTATGGCTACACCTTC. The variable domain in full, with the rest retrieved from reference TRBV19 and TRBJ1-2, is DGGITQSPKYLFRKEGQNVTLSCEQNLNHDAMYWYRQDPGQGLRLIYYSQIVNDFQKGDIAEGYSVSREKKESFPLTVTSAQKNPTAFYLCASSGKDSNYGYTFGSGTRLTVV.

CDR3 coding DNA: TGTGCCAGCAGTTACAACGGACATTACTCAGATACGCAGTATTTT. As protein: CASSYNGHYSDTQYF. The chain recombines TRBV6-5 with TRBJ2-3; TRBD1 might be the D (5 bases). Germline lookup yields CDR1 MNHEY and CDR2 SVGAGI. There are 15 residues in the CDR3. Trimming took 2 bases from V and 4 from J, leaving 13 bases between them.

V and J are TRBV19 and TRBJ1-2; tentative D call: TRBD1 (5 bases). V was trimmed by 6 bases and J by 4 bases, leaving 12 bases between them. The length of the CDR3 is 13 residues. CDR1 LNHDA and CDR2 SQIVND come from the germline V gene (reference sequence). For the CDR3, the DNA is TGTGCCAGTAGCTCCCAAGGGGCCTATGGCTACACCTTC. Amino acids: CASSSQGAYGYTF.

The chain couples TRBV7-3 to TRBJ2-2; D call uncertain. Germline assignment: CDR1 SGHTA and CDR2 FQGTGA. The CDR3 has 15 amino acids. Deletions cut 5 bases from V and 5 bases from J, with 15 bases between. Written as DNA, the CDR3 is TGTGCCAGCAGCAAGCAGGCTTTTGGGACCGGGGAGCTGTTTTTT. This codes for CASSKQAFGTGELFF.